Presented here are 25 T cell receptor beta chains from one specimen sequenced in a study of T cells in tumors and immune-related adverse events. Sequencing was performed with immunoSEQ multiplex PCR; in TCRdb, only in-frame clones are kept and a portion is missing. The sample gives approximately 8,100 clones, around 94% of which show up once; 2% to 2.5% is in the top ten. This sample comprised lymph node tissue, obtained from a patient treated with anti-PD-1 therapy. The origin of the receptors is a female donor with metastatic renal cell carcinoma.

The rearrangement links TRBV7-2 to TRBJ1-5; unclear D gene. This CDR3 region has 15 residues. Trimming left V 5 bases short and J 3 bases short, with 14 bases between. From germline, CDR1 is SGHTA and CDR2 FQGNSA. CDR3 protein: CASSRTASDNQPQHF. CDR3 in DNA: TGTGCCAGCAGCCGCACGGCGTCGGACAATCAGCCCCAGCATTTT.

This clone has more than one count but fewer than ten. V is TRBV5-6 and J is TRBJ2-3, with D uncertain. The CDR3 sequence is 12 residues long. The germline V and J ends were trimmed by 2 bases and 6 bases, with 7 bases remaining between them. Germline V CDR1 and CDR2: SGHDT, YYEEEE. DNA of the CDR3: TGTGCCAGCAGCTTATCTTGGGATACGCAGTATTTT. Its translation is CASSLSWDTQYF.

This clone was recorded once. The chain couples TRBV28 to TRBJ1-3; D is undetermined. The CDR3 sequence is 14 residues long. V lost 6 bases, J lost 0 bases, and 9 bases lay in between. Per germline, CDR1 MDHEN and CDR2 SYDVKM. This chain's CDR3 is CASSKMASGNTIYF. The DNA of the CDR3 is TGTGCCAGCAGCAAGATGGCCTCTGGAAACACCATATATTTT.

The V and J genes are TRBV7-2 and TRBJ2-3; D is unclear. The V gene's germline CDR1 is SGHTA and CDR2 FQGNSA. With 0 bases removed from V and 5 bases from J, the gap between germline ends came to 0 bases. This CDR3 is 11 amino acids long. The CDR3 protein is CASSLADTQYF. CDR3 sequence (DNA): TGTGCCAGCAGCTTAGCAGATACGCAGTATTTT. Drawing the rest from reference TRBV7-2 and TRBJ2-3, the complete variable domain is GAGVSQSPSNKVTEKGKDVELRCDPISGHTALYWYRQSLGQGLEFLIYFQGNSAPDKSGLPSDRFSAERTGGSVSTLTIQRTQQEDSAVYLCASSLADTQYFGPGTRLTVL.

The J gene is TRBJ1-3, the V gene TRBV27; D remains ambiguous. Per germline, CDR1 MNHEY and CDR2 SMNVEV (reference sequence). Trimming left V 5 bases short and J 2 bases short, with 13 bases between. The CDR3 covers 15 residues. The CDR3 region is CASSTDRRPGNTIYF. CDR3 coding DNA: TGTGCCAGCAGTACAGATAGGCGACCTGGAAACACCATATATTTT.

This clone has only one observation. This sequence joins TRBV12-2 and TRBJ1-1; TRBD1 reflects the table's D call only, with no check against the DNA. TRBV12-2 is marked as a pseudogene. The CDR3 is 16 residues long. The CDR3 coding sequence is TGTGCAAGTCGCTTTTACCCGGACAGGGGCGGGACTGAAGCTTTCTTT. It translates to CASRFYPDRGGTEAFF.

The chain combines TRBV7-9 with TRBJ2-1, with no clear D. Germline V gene lookup returns CDR1 SEHNR and CDR2 FQNEAQ (reference sequence). The CDR3 extends over 15 amino acids. V shed 5 bases and J shed 7 bases, with 18 bases lying between them. The CDR3 DNA reads TGTGCCAGCAGCCCGACTGGGCCAGGTAGGAATGAGCAGTTCTTC. Its translation is CASSPTGPGRNEQFF. The full variable domain, in which reference TRBV7-9 and TRBJ2-1 provide the parts outside the CDR3, is DTGVSQNPRHKITKRGQNVTFRCDPISEHNRLYWYRQTLGQGPEFLTYFQNEAQLEKSRLLSDRFSAERPKGSFSTLEIQRTEQGDSAMYLCASSPTGPGRNEQFFGPGTRLTVL.

The rearrangement links TRBV10-1 to TRBJ1-1; TRBD1 matches 7 bases. The V and J ends lost 7 bases and 6 bases, in that order; junction bases with no gene match: 8. Germline CDR1 reads WNHNN; CDR2 reads SYGVQD (reference sequence). The CDR3 sequence is 13 residues long. The CDR3 DNA is TGCGCCAGCAATACAGGGGCTGGGGCTGAAGCTTTCTTT. Amino acid sequence: CASNTGAGAEAFF.

This chain links TRBV2 with TRBJ1-1; no definite D call. The CDR3 loop spans 14 amino acids. CDR1 is SNHLY and CDR2 is FYNNEI in the germline V gene. V lost 6 bases to trimming and J lost 1 base, with 12 bases between them. The CDR3 nucleotides read TGTGCCAGCAGCCGGGCAGAGGGGAACACTGAAGCTTTCTTT. This codes for CASSRAEGNTEAFF.

This chain uses TRBV10-3 with TRBJ1-1; D is unresolved. Germline V gene lookup returns CDR1 ENHRY and CDR2 SYGVKD. Trimming took 10 bases from V and 1 from J, leaving 10 bases between them. The CDR3 spans 12 residues. This CDR3 is CATISGNTEAFF. The CDR3 bases are TGTGCCACTATATCAGGGAACACTGAAGCTTTCTTT.

This clone was recorded only once. V usage is TRBV6-5 and J usage is TRBJ1-1; 9 bases map to TRBD1. CDR3 length: 13 residues. Germline values: CDR1 MNHEY, CDR2 SVGAGI. V lost 4 bases to trimming and J lost 9 bases; unmatched junction nucleotides: 6. The CDR3 region has the DNA TGTGCCAGCAGTTTCACAGGGGGCGGCAAAGCTTTCTTT. It yields the protein CASSFTGGGKAFF.

This clone has more than one count but fewer than ten. CDR3: CASSKPGTPRPFGDTQYF. CDR3 nucleotides: TGTGCCAGTAGTAAGCCTGGCACACCCCGCCCCTTCGGGGATACGCAGTATTTT. V usage is TRBV19 and J usage is TRBJ2-3; D is unresolved. CDR1 and CDR2 (germline): LNHDA, SQIVND (reference sequence). The CDR3 has 18 amino acids. Trimming cost V 4 bases and J 6 bases, with 26 bases left between them.

J is TRBJ1-1 and V is TRBV7-9, with 7 nucleotides matching TRBD1. The CDR3 is 18 amino acids. CDR1 SEHNR and CDR2 FQNEAQ come from the germline V gene (reference sequence). Trimming removed 3 bases from V and 0 bases from J; junction bases left unmatched: 13. The CDR3 DNA sequence: TGTGCCAGCAGCTTGGGTATCTACCCGGGACAGATGAACACTGAAGCTTTCTTT. It specifies CASSLGIYPGQMNTEAFF.

V and J are TRBV5-1 and TRBJ2-5; possibly TRBD1 for D (5 bases). Deletions cut 2 bases from V and 3 bases from J, with 11 bases between. The length of the CDR3 is 14 residues. Looked up from germline, CDR1 is SGHRS and CDR2 is YFSETQ. The CDR3 DNA sequence: TGCGCCAGCAGCTTCCAGGGTTTGGAAGAGACCCAGTACTTC. It yields the protein CASSFQGLEETQYF. Together with reference TRBV5-1 and TRBJ2-5, the CDR3 gives the full variable domain: KAGVTQTPRYLIKTRGQQVTLSCSPISGHRSVSWYQQTPGQGLQFLFEYFSETQRNKGNFPGRFSGRQFSNSRSEMNVSTLELGDSALYLCASSFQGLEETQYFGPGTRLLVL.

The V and J genes are TRBV7-2 and TRBJ2-1; 11 bases map to TRBD2. The J segment lost 10 bases and the V segment lost 4 bases, leaving 6 bases of the junction unmatched. Germline V gives CDR1 SGHTA, CDR2 FQGNSA. The CDR3 loop spans 14 amino acids. The CDR3 nucleotides read TGTGCCAGCAGCTCGGGACTAGCGGACCGGGAGCAGTTCTTC. This sequence encodes CASSSGLADREQFF. The full variable domain, rest sourced from reference TRBV7-2 and TRBJ2-1, is GAGVSQSPSNKVTEKGKDVELRCDPISGHTALYWYRQSLGQGLEFLIYFQGNSAPDKSGLPSDRFSAERTGGSVSTLTIQRTQQEDSAVYLCASSSGLADREQFFGPGTRLTVL.

The chain is built from TRBV29-1 and TRBJ2-7, with D hard to call. This CDR3 spans 12 amino acids. Germline CDR1 reads SQVTM; CDR2 reads ANQGSEA. V was shortened by 6 bases and J by 1 base, with 10 bases between the two germline ends. The CDR3 coding sequence is TGCAGCGTCCGATCGAGGTCCTACGAGCAGTACTTC. Protein: CSVRSRSYEQYF.

This clone has just one count. CDR3: CAWDFSNEQFF. The CDR3 DNA follows: TGTGCCTGGGACTTTAGCAATGAGCAGTTCTTC. This rearrangement joins TRBV30 to TRBJ2-1; D gene uncertain. V lost 5 bases and J lost 6, with 8 bases in between. The germline V gene encodes CDR1 GTSNPN and CDR2 SVGIG (reference sequence). This CDR3 is built from 11 residues.

The chain carries TRBV5-3 and TRBJ2-1; D not resolved. TRBV5-3 is known as an ORF, though its function is uncertain. Trimming pared 0 bases from V and 12 bases from J, leaving 19 bases between. This CDR3 has 15 amino acids. CDR3 sequence (DNA): TGTGCCAGAAGCTTGGCGAGGCGGATCTGGTCGGGGCAGTTCTTC. Its protein product is CARSLARRIWSGQFF.

This sequence joins TRBV29-1 and TRBJ2-1; maybe TRBD1 (7 bases). V shed 3 bases and J shed 3 bases, with 27 bases lying between them. This CDR3 region has 19 residues. The germline CDR1 and CDR2 sequences are SQVTM and ANQGSEA. CDR3 amino acids: CSVDSVRLLEGAIYNEQFF. Written as DNA, the CDR3 is TGCAGCGTTGACTCCGTACGACTACTGGAGGGGGCTATCTACAATGAGCAGTTCTTC.

This chain joins TRBV19 and TRBJ1-5, with D possibly being TRBD1 (5 bases). The CDR3 totals 18 residues. The germline V gene has CDR1 LNHDA and CDR2 SQIVND (reference sequence). V was clipped by 5 bases and J by 5 bases, with 25 bases between them. CDR3 bases: TGTGCCAGTAGTTTTGCCCAGGGCGGTAAAGGCCTGGATCAGCCCCAGCATTTT. Residues: CASSFAQGGKGLDQPQHF.

The chain employs TRBV6-6 and TRBJ2-7; D might be TRBD2 (5 bases). Trimming cost V 2 bases and J 3 bases, with 17 bases left between them. The V gene's germline CDR1 is MNHNY and CDR2 SVGAGI (reference sequence). This CDR3 spans 16 amino acids. The DNA for the CDR3 is TGTGCCAGCAGTTACCAAGTGCTCCGAAGCGGCTACGAGCAGTACTTC. It encodes CASSYQVLRSGYEQYF.

This clone was seen only once. The J gene is TRBJ1-1, the V gene TRBV10-3, with 10 bases identical to TRBD1. The germline CDR1 and CDR2 sequences are ENHRY and SYGVKD. Trimming at V came to 4 bases and at J to 6 bases, leaving 5 bases not matched to a gene. The length of the CDR3 is 14 residues. CDR3 region: CAISATGTGAEAFF. The CDR3 region has the DNA TGTGCCATCAGTGCTACCGGGACAGGGGCTGAAGCTTTCTTT.

The chain combines TRBV28 with TRBJ2-7; D unresolved. CDR3 size: 14 residues. The germline gives CDR1 MDHEN, CDR2 SYDVKM. Deletions cut 2 bases from V and 2 bases from J, with 10 bases between. The CDR3, as DNA: TGTGCCAGCAGTTTAGTCCACAGAACCTACGAGCAGTACTTC. Its translation: CASSLVHRTYEQYF.

This clone has a single count. The DNA for the CDR3 is TGTGCCAGCAGATCGACAGGGCGCAATCAGCCCCAGCATTTT. This sequence encodes CASRSTGRNQPQHF. The V call is TRBV6-5, the J call TRBJ1-5, with 7 positions matching TRBD1. Germline trimming cut 6 bases from V and 2 bases from J; bases unmatched to any gene: 4. The CDR3 contains 14 residues. Germline values: CDR1 MNHEY, CDR2 SVGAGI.

The chain couples TRBV10-2 to TRBJ2-7; D remains unclear. The CDR3 covers 13 residues. The germline V gene encodes CDR1 WSHSY and CDR2 SAAADI. Trimming cost V 2 bases and J 3 bases, with 8 bases left between them. The CDR3 reads CASSEQQFYEQYF. The CDR3 bases are TGCGCCAGCAGTGAGCAACAGTTCTACGAGCAGTACTTC.